Listed below are T cell receptor beta chains from one sample, sequenced in a study of T cells in Graves' hyperthyroidism and ophthalmopathy. A single record per CDR3 protein comes from TCRdb applying MiXCR to the multiplex PCR reads. The sample yields 500,000 to 750,000 distinct CDR3 sequences, 12% to 15% seen once. Sequencing input: blood. The origin of the receptors is a woman between 18 and 29 years old with Graves' ophthalmopathy. Each CDR3 is given with its conserved first and last residue. Each record gives: CDR3 length, J gene, V gene, clone size, CDR3 protein. Where a row states a size, it is once, few, many or the class of an expanded clone; other rows omit it.

>15|TRBJ2-7|TRBV12-3/TRBV12-4|-
CASRISGRAAYEQYF
>18|TRBJ2-2|TRBV7-3|few
CASSFKAPGTGEAGELFF
>16|TRBJ2-3|TRBV13|few
CASSPGQGARTDTQYF
>16|TRBJ1-5|TRBV6-6|many
CASSYSPQGSNQPQHF
>18|TRBJ1-1|TRBV4-1|many
CASSLRAAFTSMNTEAFF
>15|TRBJ1-1|TRBV4-1|many
CASSHPARGRTEAFF
>13|TRBJ2-2|TRBV5-6|-
CASSLKEAGELFF
>13|TRBJ2-2|TRBV28|few
CASSHGVTGELFF
>12|TRBJ2-5|TRBV6-1|many
CATTGTQETQYF
>13|TRBJ2-5|TRBV19|many
CASSITSGETQYF
>14|TRBJ1-1|TRBV12-5|many
CASGTDRMNTEAFF
>13|TRBJ1-2|TRBV2|many
CASSVKVAYGYTF
>15|TRBJ2-7|TRBV25-1|few
CASSEGTAGGYEQYF
>14|TRBJ1-1|TRBV6-2/TRBV6-3|few
CASSRDSKNTEAFF
>16|TRBJ2-7|TRBV7-2|-
CASSLAHRGQVTEQYF
>16|TRBJ1-1|TRBV9|few
CASSVGTVGMNTEAFF
>16|TRBJ2-4|TRBV3-1|many
CASSQPGHLAKNIQYF
>16|TRBJ2-3|TRBV27|many
CASSFHPREARDTQYF
>14|TRBJ1-2|TRBV28|few
CASSFTGGNGGYTF
>17|TRBJ2-2|TRBV6-2/TRBV6-3|-
CASRPRDRSSPTGELFF
>16|TRBJ2-5|TRBV12-5|many
CASGLVPRLAGETQYF
>14|TRBJ2-5|TRBV6-5|few
CASSYATGGETQYF
>17|TRBJ2-1|TRBV4-1|-
CASSQVPGLGSYNEQFF
>14|TRBJ2-5|TRBV7-9|few
CASLRSGPGETQYF